Below, 27 T cell receptor beta chains from the same sample are listed, as sequenced in a study of CD8+ T cells in alopecia areata. cDNA prepared by RNA extraction and subsequent reverse transcription served as the template for sequencing. Profiling relied on immunoSEQ multiplex PCR, and the TCRdb table lists in-frame clones only, not all of them. The sample has around 180,000 clones, less than 70% seen once. Described treatment: oral pan-JAK inhibitor, 5-10 mg twice daily. The sample consisted of CD4+ T cells sorted from blood, taken around week 50, from a patient treated with tofacitinib. These TCRs come from a human donor with alopecia areata.

V gene TRBV4-3 combines with J gene TRBJ2-6; a possible D gene is TRBD1 (6 bases). The V gene lost 3 bases and the J gene lost 2 bases, with 14 bases spanning the gap. Germline CDR1 and CDR2: LGHNA and YSLEER. This CDR3 is 17 amino acids long. The CDR3 DNA is TGCGCCAGCAGCCAGACCCGGACAGCGACTGGGGCCAACGTCCTGACTTTC. Its protein product is CASSQTRTATGANVLTF.

The gene calls are TRBV30 and TRBJ1-5; D remains unclear. The CDR3 runs to 13 residues. Per germline, CDR1 GTSNPN and CDR2 SVGIG (reference sequence). Deletions cut 1 base from V and 7 bases from J, with 11 bases between. The CDR3 loop is CAWSAQAGQPQHF. In nucleotides, the CDR3 is TGTGCCTGGAGTGCCCAGGCAGGCCAGCCCCAGCATTTT.

The CDR3 loop reads CASRLEGQGSQPQHF. The CDR3 coding sequence is TGTGCCAGTAGGCTCGAGGGACAGGGGTCTCAGCCCCAGCATTTT. The J gene is TRBJ1-5, the V gene TRBV19; 10 nucleotides align to TRBD1. J was trimmed by 6 bases and V by 6 bases; bases with no gene match: 8. Germline V gene lookup returns CDR1 LNHDA and CDR2 SQIVND (reference sequence). The CDR3 extends over 15 amino acids.

This clone appeared once. This chain links TRBV10-3 with TRBJ2-7; D is perhaps TRBD2 (6 bases). Germline V CDR1 and CDR2: ENHRY, SYGVKD. This CDR3 spans 15 amino acids. With 0 bases removed from V and 5 bases from J, the gap between germline ends came to 14 bases. The CDR3 is CAISESGGALHEQYF. CDR3 nucleotide sequence: TGTGCCATCAGTGAGTCTGGAGGGGCACTCCACGAGCAGTACTTC.

This clone has more than one count but fewer than ten. The V and J genes are TRBV5-1 and TRBJ1-2; 9 bases are shared with TRBD1. V shed 3 bases and J 3 bases; nucleotides not matched to a gene: 3. The CDR3 length is 14 residues. Germline values: CDR1 SGHRS, CDR2 YFSETQ. The CDR3 coding sequence is TGCGCCAGCAGCTGGGACAGGGCTGACTATGGCTACACCTTC. Translation gives CASSWDRADYGYTF.

The gene calls are TRBV4-3 and TRBJ1-2, with 7 bases matching TRBD1. The CDR3 spans 17 residues. Germline CDR1 reads LGHNA; CDR2 reads YSLEER. The junction had 15 bases not matched to a gene; V was cut back by 2 bases and J by 6 bases. CDR3 DNA: TGCGCCAGCAGCCAAACGTTAAGACAGGGTAATTTGGATGGCTACACCTTC. Amino acid sequence: CASSQTLRQGNLDGYTF.

The chain combines TRBV27 with TRBJ1-6; a weak D match, TRBD1 (5 bases). The CDR3 covers 15 residues. Per the germline V gene, CDR1 is MNHEY and CDR2 is SMNVEV (reference sequence). The germline V and J ends were trimmed by 5 bases and 7 bases, with 15 bases remaining between them. CDR3 in amino acids: CASSMWGEMNSPLHF. In DNA, the CDR3 is TGTGCCAGCAGTATGTGGGGGGAGATGAATTCACCCCTCCACTTT.

The gene calls are TRBV30 and TRBJ1-4; D is uncertain. CDR3 size: 12 residues. Trimming left V 5 bases short and J 8 bases short, with 12 bases between. The germline CDR1 and CDR2 sequences are GTSNPN and SVGIG (reference sequence). CDR3: CAWASDGEKLFF. The CDR3 DNA is TGTGCCTGGGCGTCCGACGGGGAAAAACTGTTTTTT. Filled out from reference TRBV30 and TRBJ1-4, the complete variable domain reads SQTIHQWPATLVQPVGSPLSLECTVEGTSNPNLYWYRQAAGRGLQLLFYSVGIGQISSEVPQNLSASRPQDRQFILSSKKLLLSDSGFYLCAWASDGEKLFFGSGTQLSVL.

CDR3 nucleotides: TGCAGCGTGGGGGACAGCTATCAGTTCTTC. It encodes CSVGDSYQFF. The V and J genes are TRBV29-1 and TRBJ2-1, with 7 positions matching TRBD1. CDR1 is SQVTM and CDR2 is ANQGSEA in the germline V gene. J was trimmed by 13 bases and V by 6 bases; bases with no gene match: 6. This CDR3 region has 10 residues.

V gene TRBV10-3 combines with J gene TRBJ2-7; 10 nucleotides line up with TRBD1. This CDR3 has 16 residues. J was trimmed by 5 bases and V by 5 bases; bases with no gene match: 12. CDR1 ENHRY and CDR2 SYGVKD come from the germline V gene. CDR3 bases: TGTGCCATCAGTACCGGGACAGGGGCTATATTCCACGAGCAGTACTTC. Its protein is CAISTGTGAIFHEQYF.

The genes are TRBV29-1 and TRBJ2-2; D gene uncertain. Trimming took 4 bases from V and 4 from J, leaving 10 bases between them. CDR1 is SQVTM, CDR2 ANQGSEA, per germline. The length of the CDR3 is 13 residues. The CDR3 sequence: CSVGGRFTGELFF. The CDR3 DNA is TGCAGCGTTGGTGGAAGGTTCACCGGGGAGCTGTTTTTT.

This chain links TRBV5-6 with TRBJ2-3; 7 bases are shared with TRBD1. V was pared by 3 bases and J by 3 bases, with 1 base of the junction left unmatched. The germline V gene encodes CDR1 SGHDT and CDR2 YYEEEE. The CDR3 extends over 13 amino acids. In nucleotides, the CDR3 is TGTGCCAGCAGCTCCAGGGGGACAGATACGCAGTATTTT. This encodes CASSSRGTDTQYF. The whole variable domain, remainder taken from reference TRBV5-6 and TRBJ2-3, is DAGVTQSPTHLIKTRGQQVTLRCSPKSGHDTVSWYQQALGQGPQFIFQYYEEEERQRGNFPDRFSGHQFPNYSSELNVNALLLGDSALYLCASSSRGTDTQYFGPGTRLTVL.

This chain uses TRBV9 with TRBJ2-6; D remains unclear. The CDR3 has 15 residues. Germline CDR1 is SGDLS and CDR2 is YYNGEE. Trimming took 3 bases from V and 2 from J, leaving 9 bases between them. DNA for the CDR3: TGTGCCAGCAGCGATCTAATGGCTGGGGCCAACGTCCTGACTTTC. Its protein is CASSDLMAGANVLTF. Full variable domain (missing parts from reference TRBV9 and TRBJ2-6): DSGVTQTPKHLITATGQRVTLRCSPRSGDLSVYWYQQSLDQGLQFLIQYYNGEERAKGNILERFSAQQFPDLHSELNLSSLELGDSALYFCASSDLMAGANVLTFGAGSRLTVL.

The chain links TRBV2 to TRBJ1-2; D is perhaps TRBD1 (6 bases). Germline V gene sequence: CDR1 SNHLY, CDR2 FYNNEI. CDR3 length: 13 residues. Trimming removed 7 bases at V and 8 bases at J, with 17 bases between. CDR3: CASTRDILRGYTF. The DNA for the CDR3 is TGTGCCAGCACCCGGGACATTCTGAGGGGCTACACCTTC. The variable domain in full, completed from reference TRBV2 and TRBJ1-2, reads EPEVTQTPSHQVTQMGQEVILRCVPISNHLYFYWYRQILGQKVEFLVSFYNNEISEKSEIFDDQFSVERPDGSNFTLKIRSTKLEDSAMYFCASTRDILRGYTFGSGTRLTVV.

Concerning this clone itself: Other DNA variants within this sample encode the same CDR3. The chain links TRBV30 to TRBJ2-5; either TRBD1 or TRBD2 may fit D (5 bases each). V lost 2 bases and J lost 2, with 12 bases in between. Per the germline V gene, CDR1 is GTSNPN and CDR2 is SVGIG (reference sequence). CDR3 size: 14 residues. CDR3 in amino acids: CAWSKGTLQETQYF. The CDR3 DNA follows: TGTGCCTGGAGTAAGGGGACCCTGCAAGAGACCCAGTACTTC.

The rearrangement links TRBV11-3 to TRBJ2-7; TRBD2 might be the D (5 bases). From germline, CDR1 is SGHNT and CDR2 YENEEA. V shed 5 bases and J shed 3 bases, with 17 bases lying between them. The CDR3 extends over 15 amino acids. CDR3 coding DNA: TGTGCCAGCAGCCCCCCGGGATCGGCCTTCTACGAGCAGTACTTC. Translated, it gives CASSPPGSAFYEQYF.

This chain uses TRBV6-6 with TRBJ1-5; 10 nucleotides align to TRBD1. The CDR3 consists of 16 residues. Germline CDR1 MNHNY, CDR2 SVGAGI (reference sequence). V shed 6 bases and J 6 bases; nucleotides not matched to a gene: 11. The CDR3 loop is CASRPGQGDGSQPQHF. CDR3 nucleotide sequence: TGTGCCAGCAGGCCAGGACAGGGGGATGGTAGTCAGCCCCAGCATTTT.

The chain uses TRBV30 and TRBJ1-3; D may be TRBD1 (6 bases). This CDR3 has 14 amino acids. Germline-derived CDR1 and CDR2 are GTSNPN and SVGIG (reference sequence). V gave up 7 bases and J gave up 1 base, with 14 bases separating them. CDR3 residues: CALQGPSSGNTIYF. The CDR3 bases are TGTGCCTTACAGGGCCCCTCGTCTGGAAACACCATATATTTT. The complete variable domain, with remaining parts taken from reference TRBV30 and TRBJ1-3, reads SQTIHQWPATLVQPVGSPLSLECTVEGTSNPNLYWYRQAAGRGLQLLFYSVGIGQISSEVPQNLSASRPQDRQFILSSKKLLLSDSGFYLCALQGPSSGNTIYFGEGSWLTVV.

DNA of the CDR3: TGTGCCATCAGTGACGGTGTGGAATCCTATGGCTACACCTTC. It translates to CAISDGVESYGYTF. The J gene is TRBJ1-2, the V gene TRBV10-3; D call uncertain. The V and J ends lost 3 bases and 4 bases respectively, with 12 bases between them. The CDR3 contains 14 residues. CDR1 and CDR2 from the germline V gene are ENHRY and SYGVKD.

V usage is TRBV7-2 and J usage is TRBJ2-7; 7 positions match TRBD1. The CDR3 sequence is 14 residues long. Germline V CDR1 and CDR2: SGHTA, FQGNSA. J lost 0 bases, V lost 3 bases, and 2 bases had no gene match. The CDR3 region is CASSLGTVSYEQYF. For the CDR3, the DNA is TGTGCCAGCAGCTTGGGGACAGTCTCCTACGAGCAGTACTTC. Full variable domain (missing parts from reference TRBV7-2 and TRBJ2-7): GAGVSQSPSNKVTEKGKDVELRCDPISGHTALYWYRQSLGQGLEFLIYFQGNSAPDKSGLPSDRFSAERTGGSVSTLTIQRTQQEDSAVYLCASSLGTVSYEQYFGPGTRLTVT.

A note on this clone: This same CDR3 is encoded by further DNA sequences in the sample. V gene TRBV9 combines with J gene TRBJ2-5, with D hard to call. The germline V gene encodes CDR1 SGDLS and CDR2 YYNGEE. The CDR3 sequence is 12 residues long. Trimming removed 3 bases from V and 5 bases from J, with 8 bases in between. The CDR3 nucleotides read TGTGCCAGCAGCGCCCAAGGGGAGACCCAGTACTTC. Translated: CASSAQGETQYF.

The gene calls are TRBV4-3 and TRBJ2-2; D ambiguous. This CDR3 comprises 15 residues. Trimming stripped 3 bases from V and 4 bases from J, with 12 bases between. Germline CDR1 and CDR2: LGHNA and YSLEER. The CDR3 sequence: CASSQSPVPTGELFF. The CDR3 region has the DNA TGCGCCAGCAGCCAGTCTCCTGTACCCACCGGGGAGCTGTTTTTT.

The chain links TRBV19 to TRBJ1-2; no reliable D call. This CDR3 has 13 amino acids. Germline V gives CDR1 LNHDA, CDR2 SQIVND (reference sequence). The V end lost 5 bases, the J end lost 3 bases, and 10 bases lay between the germline ends. CDR3 amino acids: CASSPDTYYGYTF. DNA for the CDR3: TGTGCCAGTAGTCCTGACACCTACTATGGCTACACCTTC.

The V and J genes are TRBV30 and TRBJ2-7; 9 nucleotides align to TRBD1. CDR1 and CDR2 (germline): GTSNPN, SVGIG (reference sequence). This CDR3 has 13 amino acids. Trimming removed 4 bases from V and 4 bases from J; junction bases left unmatched: 5. The CDR3 region has the DNA TGTGCCTGGACCCCCGGGACAGGGTACGAGCAGTACTTC. Translated, it gives CAWTPGTGYEQYF.

The V and J genes are TRBV2 and TRBJ1-1; TRBD1 might be the D (5 bases). Germline assignment: CDR1 SNHLY and CDR2 FYNNEI. The V and J ends lost 4 bases and 5 bases respectively, with 11 bases between them. This CDR3 has 13 amino acids. DNA for the CDR3: TGTGCCAGCAGTGCAGGGTGGTTGACTGAAGCTTTCTTT. This codes for CASSAGWLTEAFF. The entire variable domain, with the rest obtained from reference TRBV2 and TRBJ1-1, is as follows: EPEVTQTPSHQVTQMGQEVILRCVPISNHLYFYWYRQILGQKVEFLVSFYNNEISEKSEIFDDQFSVERPDGSNFTLKIRSTKLEDSAMYFCASSAGWLTEAFFGQGTRLTVV.

This clone was detected a few times. The chain carries TRBV6-6 and TRBJ2-3; D is possibly TRBD1 (7 bases). Germline V gene data show CDR1 as MNHNY and CDR2 as SVGAGI (reference sequence). This CDR3 region has 14 residues. V lost 5 bases to trimming and J lost 4 bases, with 13 bases between them. The CDR3 bases are TGTGCCAGCAGTAACAGCAGGGGGGCAGATACGCAGTATTTT. It specifies CASSNSRGADTQYF.

This rearrangement joins TRBV30 to TRBJ1-1; D call uncertain. This CDR3 spans 13 amino acids. From germline, CDR1 is GTSNPN and CDR2 SVGIG (reference sequence). The ends were cut back, 0 bases at V and 4 bases at J, with 9 bases in the middle. The chain's CDR3 is CAWSVPGPTEAFF. The CDR3 DNA is TGTGCCTGGAGTGTACCTGGGCCCACTGAAGCTTTCTTT. Full variable domain (missing parts from reference TRBV30 and TRBJ1-1): SQTIHQWPATLVQPVGSPLSLECTVEGTSNPNLYWYRQAAGRGLQLLFYSVGIGQISSEVPQNLSASRPQDRQFILSSKKLLLSDSGFYLCAWSVPGPTEAFFGQGTRLTVV.